One sample yielded the 17 T cell receptor beta chains listed below, sequenced in a study of blood T cell repertoires in COVID-19. Libraries were prepared by immunoSEQ multiplex PCR; TCRdb keeps only in-frame clonotypes and omits some of them. The sample lists around 60,000 clones; 74% were seen once. Material: peripheral blood. These receptors were taken from a woman of 80 years or more with acute or convalescent COVID-19.

The V gene is TRBV5-1, the J gene TRBJ1-1; the D gene is possibly TRBD1 (5 bases). The CDR3 runs to 13 residues. Germline V gene data show CDR1 as SGHRS and CDR2 as YFSETQ. Trimming stripped 9 bases from V and 1 base from J, with 13 bases between. The CDR3 loop is CATRLRGNTEAFF. CDR3 sequence (DNA): TGCGCCACCAGATTAAGGGGGAACACTGAAGCTTTCTTT. The whole variable domain, filled in from reference TRBV5-1 and TRBJ1-1, reads KAGVTQTPRYLIKTRGQQVTLSCSPISGHRSVSWYQQTPGQGLQFLFEYFSETQRNKGNFPGRFSGRQFSNSRSEMNVSTLELGDSALYLCATRLRGNTEAFFGQGTRLTVV.

The chain links TRBV11-2 to TRBJ2-1; D unclear. The CDR3 sequence is 16 residues long. Germline assignment: CDR1 SGHAT and CDR2 FQNNGV. V was cut by 4 bases and J by 3 bases, with 16 bases left in between. The CDR3 sequence: CASSSLWRRLYNEQFF. CDR3 nucleotides: TGTGCCAGCAGCTCCCTGTGGCGGCGACTCTACAATGAGCAGTTCTTC.

This clone has more than one count but fewer than ten. The chain carries TRBV7-6 and TRBJ2-2; 8 bases are shared with TRBD1. Germline V gives CDR1 SGHVS, CDR2 FNYEAQ. V lost 5 bases to trimming and J lost 7 bases; unmatched junction nucleotides: 12. The CDR3 contains 16 residues. The CDR3 here is CASSVTGGSQVGELFF. The CDR3, as DNA: TGTGCCAGCAGCGTTACAGGGGGGTCACAGGTCGGGGAGCTGTTTTTT.

This clone was seen more than once but under ten times. The chain combines TRBV18 with TRBJ2-7; TRBD1 is a possible D gene (5 bases). Germline V lookup: CDR1 KGHSH, CDR2 LQKENI. This CDR3 spans 17 amino acids. Deletions cut 2 bases from V and 0 bases from J, with 17 bases between. The CDR3 here is CASSPKGPRDSSYEQYF. CDR3 DNA sequence: TGTGCCAGCTCACCAAAGGGGCCGCGTGACAGCTCCTACGAGCAGTACTTC.

The chain couples TRBV1 to TRBJ2-7; the D call of TRBD1 is as the table states it, not checked on the DNA. TRBV1 is described as a pseudogene. This CDR3 spans 14 amino acids. The DNA of the CDR3 is TGCACCAGCAGCCAAGCGTCACAGGTTTACGAGCAGTACTTC. Encoded protein: CTSSQASQVYEQYF.

This clone showed up many times. V is TRBV7-2 and J is TRBJ2-2; 12 nucleotides match TRBD2. Germline CDR1 reads SGHTA; CDR2 reads FQGNSA. Trimming removed 5 bases from V and 4 bases from J; junction bases left unmatched: 11. CDR3 length: 18 amino acids. The CDR3 DNA reads TGTGCCAGCAGCGCCGGGACTAGCGGGCTCTGGCGCACCGGGGAGCTGTTTTTT. Protein product: CASSAGTSGLWRTGELFF. Complete variable domain (other parts from reference TRBV7-2 and TRBJ2-2): GAGVSQSPSNKVTEKGKDVELRCDPISGHTALYWYRQSLGQGLEFLIYFQGNSAPDKSGLPSDRFSAERTGGSVSTLTIQRTQQEDSAVYLCASSAGTSGLWRTGELFFGEGSRLTVL.

The V call is TRBV4-3, the J call TRBJ1-5, with D unclear. CDR1 is LGHNA, CDR2 YSLEER, per germline. Trimming pared 0 bases from V and 9 bases from J, leaving 9 bases between. The CDR3 length is 13 residues. The CDR3 reads CASSQDIGRPQHF. In nucleotides, the CDR3 is TGCGCCAGCAGCCAAGATATTGGGAGGCCCCAGCATTTT.

This sequence joins TRBV5-1 and TRBJ2-3; a possible D gene is TRBD2 (5 bases). V was clipped by 6 bases and J by 0 bases, with 14 bases between them. The CDR3 runs 15 residues. Germline CDR1 and CDR2: SGHRS and YFSETQ. This CDR3 is CASNLGLLSTDTQYF. The CDR3 DNA reads TGCGCCAGCAACCTTGGACTCCTTAGCACAGATACGCAGTATTTT.

V usage is TRBV7-2 and J usage is TRBJ2-7, with TRBD2 matching over 11 bases. In germline, CDR1 is SGHTA, CDR2 FQGNSA. Trimming cost V 1 base and J 2 bases; bases outside gene matches: 13. CDR3 length: 19 amino acids. The CDR3 spells CASSLVGTRSGRATYEQYF. For the CDR3, the DNA is TGTGCCAGCAGCTTAGTGGGGACTCGTAGCGGGAGGGCTACCTACGAGCAGTACTTC.

V usage is TRBV13 and J usage is TRBJ1-3; D not resolved. The CDR3 has 16 residues. V shed 2 bases and J shed 0 bases, with 11 bases lying between them. Germline V gene lookup returns CDR1 PRHDT and CDR2 FYEKMQ (reference sequence). In nucleotides, the CDR3 is TGTGCCAGCAGCTTAAGGGAGCCTTTCTCTGGAAACACCATATATTTT. Its protein product is CASSLREPFSGNTIYF.

This chain joins TRBV4-1 and TRBJ1-1, with D perhaps matching TRBD1 (5 bases). The V and J ends lost 2 bases and 1 base respectively, with 20 bases between them. The CDR3 spans 18 residues. Germline CDR1 and CDR2: MGHRA and YSYEKL. CDR3 in amino acids: CASSQPGGTHSKNTEAFF. The DNA of the CDR3 is TGCGCCAGCAGCCAACCGGGCGGGACCCACAGCAAGAACACTGAAGCTTTCTTT.

This rearrangement joins TRBV12-3 or TRBV12-4 to TRBJ2-7; a possible D gene is TRBD2 (5 bases). The CDR3 contains 13 residues. V shed 6 bases and J shed 4 bases, with 13 bases lying between them. CDR3 sequence reads: CASRPPGGYEQYF. In DNA form, the CDR3 reads TGTGCCAGCAGGCCCCCAGGAGGTTACGAGCAGTACTTC.

V and J are TRBV29-1 and TRBJ1-6; no firm D call. Trimming took 4 bases from V and 8 from J, leaving 12 bases between them. From germline, CDR1 is SQVTM and CDR2 ANQGSEA. The CDR3 covers 13 residues. The CDR3 region is CSVALNRDSPLHF. CDR3 sequence (DNA): TGCAGCGTTGCCCTAAATCGGGATTCACCCCTCCACTTT.

The chain joins TRBV28 to TRBJ1-2, with unresolved D. The V gene's germline CDR1 is MDHEN and CDR2 SYDVKM. CDR3 length: 13 amino acids. V lost 5 bases and J 5 bases, leaving 12 bases between the germline ends. As DNA, the CDR3 is TGTGCCAGCAGTCCTCCTTCGAGGTATGGCTACACCTTC. Protein: CASSPPSRYGYTF.

V and J are TRBV9 and TRBJ2-7; D is unresolved. The CDR3 totals 15 residues. Between the trimmed V and J ends, which lost 0 bases and 2 bases, there was a span of 12 bases. Germline CDR1 SGDLS, CDR2 YYNGEE. The CDR3: CASSVAGNGAYEQYF. CDR3 coding DNA: TGTGCCAGCAGCGTAGCTGGAAATGGAGCCTACGAGCAGTACTTC.

This clone has a single count. The CDR3, as DNA: TGTGCCAGCTTGCCGTGGCGGGATCAGCCCCAGCATTTT. Translation gives CASLPWRDQPQHF. The chain links TRBV28 to TRBJ1-5, with no clear D. Germline CDR1 and CDR2: MDHEN and SYDVKM. The V end lost 8 bases, the J end lost 5 bases, and 13 bases lay between the germline ends. The CDR3 has 13 amino acids.

The chain links TRBV5-8 to TRBJ2-1, with TRBD2 identical over 9 bases. CDR3 length: 17 residues. V was clipped by 4 bases and J by 5 bases; unmatched bases: 13. Germline V gene data show CDR1 as SGHTS and CDR2 as YDEGEE. DNA for the CDR3: TGTGCCAGCAGCATAAGACTAGCGGCCGCAGGCGACAATGAGCAGTTCTTC. It yields the protein CASSIRLAAAGDNEQFF.